This TCR beta chain was profiled in a study of T-cell reconstitution after alpha-beta-depleted transplantation in children. This CDR3 contains 15 residues. The germline V gene encodes CDR1 MNHEY and CDR2 SVGEGT. V lost 4 bases, J lost 4 bases, and 7 bases stayed unmatched. Study outcomes and limitations: It was reported that alpha-beta T cells came from several hundred expanded graft clones (about two months after transplant).

During its preparation, the TCRbeta library received unique molecular identifiers. TCRdb independently ran MiXCR on the PCR reads; one entry per CDR3 protein. The sample carries about 250,000 distinct CDR3 sequences, 24% recorded once. On this clonotype: The antigen remains unidentified.

This specimen consisted of PBMCs, mostly from graft donor cells, obtained 360 days after TCRalphabeta/CD19-depleted stem cell transplant. V is TRBV6-2 or TRBV6-3 and J is TRBJ2-1; 7 nucleotides line up with TRBD2. The sequence came from a female patient aged 2-9 years who had a stem cell transplant for congenital amegakaryocytic thrombocytopenia, so the T cells may come from the graft donor. The CDR3 region is CASSFLLAPYNEQFF. The CDR3 nucleotides are TGTGCCAGCAGTTTCCTACTAGCGCCGTACAATGAGCAGTTCTTC.